The 5 T cell receptor beta chains reported below all come from one sample, sequenced in a study of cytomegalovirus exposure and HLA in healthy donors. Sequenced by immunoSEQ multiplex PCR; TCRdb stores in-frame clones only, minus some. The repertoire has 50,000 to 65,000 clones, about 95% of them found once; the top ten carry 6.5% to 9%. Sequenced input: PBMCs. The origin of the receptors is a young woman in good health and CMV-seropositive.

This clone was seen a few times. The rearrangement joins TRBV4-1 to TRBJ2-5; a possible D gene is TRBD2 (5 bases). The ends were cut back, 4 bases at V and 1 base at J, with 7 bases in the middle. Germline V gene lookup returns CDR1 MGHRA and CDR2 YSYEKL. The CDR3 is made up of 13 amino acids. The CDR3 is CASSLATQETQYF. CDR3 DNA: TGCGCCAGCAGCCTAGCGACCCAAGAGACCCAGTACTTC.

J is TRBJ2-7 and V is TRBV28; the match to TRBD2 covers 8 bases. Germline V CDR1 and CDR2: MDHEN, SYDVKM. V trimming: 4 bases; J trimming: 0 bases; junction bases outside the gene matches: 11. The CDR3 contains 17 residues. CDR3 loop: CASSWAGRGDSSYEQYF. In nucleotides, the CDR3 is TGTGCCAGCAGTTGGGCCGGGCGGGGGGACTCCTCCTACGAGCAGTACTTC.

The chain couples TRBV4-3 to TRBJ2-2, with D possibly TRBD2 on 6 matching bases. Per the germline V gene, CDR1 is LGHNA and CDR2 is YSLEER. There are 14 residues in the CDR3. Trimming shortened V by 5 bases and J by 9 bases, and 16 bases separated the two germline ends. The CDR3 loop reads CASSLEEGGWELFF. CDR3 nucleotide sequence: TGCGCCAGCAGCTTGGAAGAGGGAGGCTGGGAGCTGTTTTTT.

The chain joins TRBV4-2 to TRBJ2-7; D possibly corresponds to TRBD2 (6 bases). The germline V and J ends were trimmed by 2 bases and 4 bases, with 15 bases remaining between them. The germline V gene has CDR1 LGHNA and CDR2 YNFKEQ. The CDR3 is made up of 15 amino acids. The CDR3 region is CASSQSVGLRYEQYF. The CDR3 coding sequence is TGTGCCAGCAGCCAATCTGTGGGACTTCGTTACGAGCAGTACTTC.

CDR3 DNA: TGTGCCAGCAGTTTGGGACATCGCTATGGCTACACCTTC. It yields the protein CASSLGHRYGYTF. V and J are TRBV28 and TRBJ1-2, with a possible D match to TRBD1 (6 bases). The ends were cut back, 3 bases at V and 4 bases at J, with 9 bases in the middle. The CDR3 has 13 residues. CDR1 and CDR2 from the germline V gene are MDHEN and SYDVKM.